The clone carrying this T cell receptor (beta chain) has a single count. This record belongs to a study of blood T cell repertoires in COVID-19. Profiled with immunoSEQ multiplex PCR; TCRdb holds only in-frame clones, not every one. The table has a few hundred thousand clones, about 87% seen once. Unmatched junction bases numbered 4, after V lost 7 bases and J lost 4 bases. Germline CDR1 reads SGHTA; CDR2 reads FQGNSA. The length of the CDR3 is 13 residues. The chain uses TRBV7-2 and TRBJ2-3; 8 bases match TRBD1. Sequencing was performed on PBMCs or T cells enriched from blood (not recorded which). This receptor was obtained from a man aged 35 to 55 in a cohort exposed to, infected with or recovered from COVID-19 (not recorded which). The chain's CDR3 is CASTQTGADTQYF. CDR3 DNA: TGTGCCAGCACGCAGACAGGGGCAGATACGCAGTATTTT.